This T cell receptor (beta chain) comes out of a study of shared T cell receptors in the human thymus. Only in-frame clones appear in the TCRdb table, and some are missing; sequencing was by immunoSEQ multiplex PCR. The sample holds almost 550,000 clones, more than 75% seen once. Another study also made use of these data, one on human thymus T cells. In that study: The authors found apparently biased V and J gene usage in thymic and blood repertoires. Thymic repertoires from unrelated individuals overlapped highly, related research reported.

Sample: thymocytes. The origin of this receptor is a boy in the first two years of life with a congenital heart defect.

CDR3 nucleotides: TGTGCCAGCAGGGACGAGGGCGGGAAAGAGACCCAGTACTTC. Protein sequence: CASRDEGGKETQYF. The chain recombines TRBV2 with TRBJ2-5; TRBD2 is a possible D gene (6 bases). Germline values: CDR1 SNHLY, CDR2 FYNNEI. Between the trimmed V and J ends, which lost 6 bases and 3 bases, there was a span of 14 bases. The CDR3 loop spans 14 amino acids. The full variable domain, with the rest looked up from reference TRBV2 and TRBJ2-5, is EPEVTQTPSHQVTQMGQEVILRCVPISNHLYFYWYRQILGQKVEFLVSFYNNEISEKSEIFDDQFSVERPDGSNFTLKIRSTKLEDSAMYFCASRDEGGKETQYFGPGTRLLVL.